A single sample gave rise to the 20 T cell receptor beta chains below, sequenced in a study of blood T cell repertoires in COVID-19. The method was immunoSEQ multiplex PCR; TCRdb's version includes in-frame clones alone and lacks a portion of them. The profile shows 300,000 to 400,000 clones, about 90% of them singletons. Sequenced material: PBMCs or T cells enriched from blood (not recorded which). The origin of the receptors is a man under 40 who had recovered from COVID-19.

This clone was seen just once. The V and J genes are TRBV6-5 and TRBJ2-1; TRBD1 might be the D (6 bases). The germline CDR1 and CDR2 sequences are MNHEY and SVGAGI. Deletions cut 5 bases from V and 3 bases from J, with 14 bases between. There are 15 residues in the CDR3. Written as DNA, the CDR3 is TGTGCCAGCAGTCCCGGACAGAACTTCTACAATGAGCAGTTCTTC. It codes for CASSPGQNFYNEQFF.

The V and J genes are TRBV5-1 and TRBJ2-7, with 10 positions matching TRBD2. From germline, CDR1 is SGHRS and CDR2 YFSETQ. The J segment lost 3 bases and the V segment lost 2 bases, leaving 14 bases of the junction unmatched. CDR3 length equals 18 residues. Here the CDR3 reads CASSFGLAGAKPIYEQYF. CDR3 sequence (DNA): TGCGCCAGCAGCTTTGGCCTAGCGGGGGCCAAACCTATCTACGAGCAGTACTTC. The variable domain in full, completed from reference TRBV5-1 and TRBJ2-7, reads KAGVTQTPRYLIKTRGQQVTLSCSPISGHRSVSWYQQTPGQGLQFLFEYFSETQRNKGNFPGRFSGRQFSNSRSEMNVSTLELGDSALYLCASSFGLAGAKPIYEQYFGPGTRLTVT.

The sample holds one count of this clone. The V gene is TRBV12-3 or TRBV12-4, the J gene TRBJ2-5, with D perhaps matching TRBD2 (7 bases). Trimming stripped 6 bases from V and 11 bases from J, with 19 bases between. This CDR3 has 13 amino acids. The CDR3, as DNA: TGTGCCAGCAGAACCGGGACGGCGGGGGCGCAGTACTTC. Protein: CASRTGTAGAQYF.

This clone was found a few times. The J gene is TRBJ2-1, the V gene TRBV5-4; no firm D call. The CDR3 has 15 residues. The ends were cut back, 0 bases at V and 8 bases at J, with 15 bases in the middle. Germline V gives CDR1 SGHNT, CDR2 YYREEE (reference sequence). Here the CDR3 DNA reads TGTGCCAGCAGCTTGGCCGTTGGTAGCCTCGATGAGCAGTTCTTC. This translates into CASSLAVGSLDEQFF.

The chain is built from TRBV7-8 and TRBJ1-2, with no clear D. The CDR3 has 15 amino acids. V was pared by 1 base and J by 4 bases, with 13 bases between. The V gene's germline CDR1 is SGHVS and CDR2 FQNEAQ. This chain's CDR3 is CASSLEWGESYGYTF. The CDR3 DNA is TGTGCCAGCAGCTTAGAGTGGGGAGAAAGCTATGGCTACACCTTC.

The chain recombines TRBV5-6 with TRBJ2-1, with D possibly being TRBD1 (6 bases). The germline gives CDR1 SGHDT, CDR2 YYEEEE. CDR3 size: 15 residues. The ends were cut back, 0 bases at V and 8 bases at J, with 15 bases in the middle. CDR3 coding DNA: TGTGCCAGCAGCTTGGTAGTCTCCAGGGGCTATGAGCAGTTCTTC. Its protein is CASSLVVSRGYEQFF.

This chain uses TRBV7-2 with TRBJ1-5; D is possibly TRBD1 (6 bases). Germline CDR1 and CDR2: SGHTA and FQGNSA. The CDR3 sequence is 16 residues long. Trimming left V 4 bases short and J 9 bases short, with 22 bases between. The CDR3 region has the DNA TGTGCCAGCAGCTCTTGGGGGCGGCTGGGGTTTGGGCCCCAGCATTTT. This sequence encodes CASSSWGRLGFGPQHF. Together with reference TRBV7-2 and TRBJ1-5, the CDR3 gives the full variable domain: GAGVSQSPSNKVTEKGKDVELRCDPISGHTALYWYRQSLGQGLEFLIYFQGNSAPDKSGLPSDRFSAERTGGSVSTLTIQRTQQEDSAVYLCASSSWGRLGFGPQHFGDGTRLSIL.

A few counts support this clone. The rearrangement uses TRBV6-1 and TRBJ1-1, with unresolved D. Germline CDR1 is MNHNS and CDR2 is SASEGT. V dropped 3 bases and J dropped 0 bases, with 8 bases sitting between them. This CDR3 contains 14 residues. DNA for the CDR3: TGTGCCAGCAGTGACCCAAACATGAACACTGAAGCTTTCTTT. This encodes CASSDPNMNTEAFF.

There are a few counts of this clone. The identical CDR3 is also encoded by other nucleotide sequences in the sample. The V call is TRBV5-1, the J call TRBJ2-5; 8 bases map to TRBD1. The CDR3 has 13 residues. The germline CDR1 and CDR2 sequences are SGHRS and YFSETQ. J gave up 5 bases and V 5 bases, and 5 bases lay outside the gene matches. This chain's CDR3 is CASSGQGAETQYF. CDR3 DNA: TGCGCCAGCAGTGGTCAGGGGGCTGAGACCCAGTACTTC.

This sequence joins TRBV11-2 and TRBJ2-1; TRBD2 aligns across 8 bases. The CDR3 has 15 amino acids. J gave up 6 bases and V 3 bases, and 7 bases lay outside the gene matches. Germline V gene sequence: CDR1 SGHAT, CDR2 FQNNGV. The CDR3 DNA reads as TGTGCCAGCAGCTTGCCGGGGGGGCTGTTCAATGAGCAGTTCTTC. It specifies CASSLPGGLFNEQFF.

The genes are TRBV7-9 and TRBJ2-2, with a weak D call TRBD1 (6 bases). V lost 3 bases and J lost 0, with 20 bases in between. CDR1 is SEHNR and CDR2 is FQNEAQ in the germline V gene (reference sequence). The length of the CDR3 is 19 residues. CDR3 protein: CASSFRTFRGITNTGELFF. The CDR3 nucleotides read TGTGCCAGCAGCTTTCGAACTTTCAGGGGAATTACGAACACCGGGGAGCTGTTTTTT.

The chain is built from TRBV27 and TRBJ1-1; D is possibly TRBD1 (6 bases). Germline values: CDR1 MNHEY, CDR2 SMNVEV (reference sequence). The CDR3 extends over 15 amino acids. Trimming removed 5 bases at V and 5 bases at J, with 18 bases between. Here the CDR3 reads CASSLGGPGRTEAFF. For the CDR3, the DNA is TGTGCCAGCAGTCTAGGGGGACCGGGAAGGACTGAAGCTTTCTTT.

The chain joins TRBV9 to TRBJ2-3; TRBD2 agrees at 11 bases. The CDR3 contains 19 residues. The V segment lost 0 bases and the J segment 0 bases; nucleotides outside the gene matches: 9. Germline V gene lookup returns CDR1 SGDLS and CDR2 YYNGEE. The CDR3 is CASSVAFGSGGASTDTQYF. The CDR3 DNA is TGTGCCAGCAGCGTAGCTTTCGGTAGCGGGGGGGCCAGCACAGATACGCAGTATTTT.

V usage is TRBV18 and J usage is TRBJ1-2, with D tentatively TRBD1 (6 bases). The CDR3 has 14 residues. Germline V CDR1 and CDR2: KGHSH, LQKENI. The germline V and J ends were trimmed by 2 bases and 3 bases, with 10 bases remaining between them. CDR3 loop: CASSPSQGYYGYTF. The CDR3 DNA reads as TGTGCCAGCTCACCATCGCAGGGGTACTATGGCTACACCTTC.

The CDR3, as DNA: TGTGCCAGCAGCGAGGTGACTAACAACGTCCTGACTTTC. This gives the protein CASSEVTNNVLTF. The gene calls are TRBV9 and TRBJ2-6; D perhaps matches TRBD2 (5 bases). Germline lookup yields CDR1 SGDLS and CDR2 YYNGEE. The CDR3 spans 13 residues. V lost 3 bases, J lost 9 bases, and 10 bases lay in between. The whole variable domain, filled in from reference TRBV9 and TRBJ2-6, reads DSGVTQTPKHLITATGQRVTLRCSPRSGDLSVYWYQQSLDQGLQFLIQYYNGEERAKGNILERFSAQQFPDLHSELNLSSLELGDSALYFCASSEVTNNVLTFGAGSRLTVL.

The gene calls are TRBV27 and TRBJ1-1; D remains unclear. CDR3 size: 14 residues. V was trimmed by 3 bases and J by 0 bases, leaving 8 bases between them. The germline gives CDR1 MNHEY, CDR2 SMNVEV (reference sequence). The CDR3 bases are TGTGCCAGCAGTTTTGGAGGGTTGAACACTGAAGCTTTCTTT. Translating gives CASSFGGLNTEAFF.

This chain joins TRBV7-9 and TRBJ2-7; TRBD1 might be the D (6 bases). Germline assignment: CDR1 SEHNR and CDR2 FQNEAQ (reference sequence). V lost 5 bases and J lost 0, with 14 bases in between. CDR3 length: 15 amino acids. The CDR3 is CASSTDRRSSYEQYF. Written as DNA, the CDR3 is TGTGCCAGCAGCACCGACAGGAGGTCCTCCTACGAGCAGTACTTC.

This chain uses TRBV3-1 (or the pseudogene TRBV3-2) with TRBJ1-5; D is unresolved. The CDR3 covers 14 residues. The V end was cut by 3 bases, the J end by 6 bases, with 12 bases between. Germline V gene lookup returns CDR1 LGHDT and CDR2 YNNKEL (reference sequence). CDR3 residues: CASSQGAGGQPQHF. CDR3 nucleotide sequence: TGTGCCAGCAGCCAGGGAGCAGGAGGTCAGCCCCAGCATTTT.

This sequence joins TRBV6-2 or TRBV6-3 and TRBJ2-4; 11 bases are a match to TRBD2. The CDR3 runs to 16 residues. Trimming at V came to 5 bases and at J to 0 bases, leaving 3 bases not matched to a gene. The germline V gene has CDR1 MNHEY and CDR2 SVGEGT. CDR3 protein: CASSVAGGVAKNIQYF. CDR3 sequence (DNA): TGTGCCAGCAGTGTAGCGGGGGGGGTAGCCAAAAACATTCAGTACTTC.

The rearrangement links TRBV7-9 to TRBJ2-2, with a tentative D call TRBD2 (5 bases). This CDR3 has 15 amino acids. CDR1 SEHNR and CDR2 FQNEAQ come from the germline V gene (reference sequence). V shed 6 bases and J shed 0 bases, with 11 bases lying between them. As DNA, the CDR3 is TGTGCCAGCAGACATCCCGGGGCGAACACCGGGGAGCTGTTTTTT. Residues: CASRHPGANTGELFF. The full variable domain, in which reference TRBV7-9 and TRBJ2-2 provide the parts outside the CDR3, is DTGVSQNPRHKITKRGQNVTFRCDPISEHNRLYWYRQTLGQGPEFLTYFQNEAQLEKSRLLSDRFSAERPKGSFSTLEIQRTEQGDSAMYLCASRHPGANTGELFFGEGSRLTVL.